The rows below give T cell receptor beta chains drawn from one sample of a study of blood T cell repertoires in COVID-19. This table comes from immunoSEQ multiplex PCR, and its TCRdb copy is limited to in-frame clones, with some not included. The table records 300,000 or so clones, around 87% of them present only once. Sequencing used peripheral blood. Every receptor here comes from a man over 45 with active or convalescent COVID-19. CDR3s include the opening cysteine and the closing phenylalanine or tryptophan. A D gene is named only where the DNA matches it firmly.

j_call	v_call	d_call	cdr3_aa	cdr3_nt
TRBJ2-3	TRBV5-1	TRBD2	CASSLDWDRRESTDTQYF	TGCGCCAGCAGCTTGGACTGGGACCGGCGGGAGAGCACAGATACGCAGTATTTT
TRBJ2-1	TRBV28	TRBD2	CASSSNRDYTYNEQFF	TGTGCCAGCAGTTCAAACCGGGACTATACTTACAATGAGCAGTTCTTC
TRBJ1-2	TRBV9	.	CASSGVPDTFGYTF	TGTGCCAGCAGCGGGGTGCCAGACACCTTCGGCTACACCTTC
TRBJ1-5	TRBV21-1	.	CASSKEGGEGNQPQHF	TGTGCCAGCAGCAAAGAAGGGGGAGAGGGCAATCAGCCCCAGCATTTT
TRBJ2-6	TRBV30	.	CAWSVSLFSGANVLTF	TGTGCCTGGAGTGTTAGTCTGTTCTCTGGGGCCAACGTCCTGACTTTC
TRBJ1-2	TRBV30	TRBD1	CAWSAFRGRGYTF	TGTGCCTGGAGTGCCTTCAGGGGGCGCGGCTACACCTTC
TRBJ1-1	TRBV6-5	.	CASTQTVNTEAFF	TGTGCCAGCACTCAGACAGTGAACACTGAAGCTTTCTTT
TRBJ2-3	TRBV27	TRBD1	CASSPRTGPDTQYF	TGTGCCAGCAGTCCAAGGACAGGGCCCGATACGCAGTATTTT
TRBJ1-5	TRBV6-5	.	CASSYGYGSQPQHF	TGTGCCAGCAGTTACGGATACGGGAGCCAGCCCCAGCATTTT
TRBJ2-1	TRBV12-5	.	CASGLPGNEQFF	TGTGCTAGTGGTTTGCCAGGTAATGAGCAGTTCTTC
TRBJ2-5	TRBV12-3/TRBV12-4	.	CASSRGPETQYF	TGTGCCAGCAGTCGAGGGCCAGAGACCCAGTACTTC
TRBJ2-7	TRBV2	.	CASSAQRYREVGDEQYF	TGTGCCAGCAGCGCCCAACGTTACAGGGAAGTGGGCGACGAGCAGTACTTC
TRBJ1-2	TRBV28	TRBD1	CASSIRTGTYGYTF	TGTGCCAGCAGTATCAGGACAGGGACCTATGGCTACACCTTC